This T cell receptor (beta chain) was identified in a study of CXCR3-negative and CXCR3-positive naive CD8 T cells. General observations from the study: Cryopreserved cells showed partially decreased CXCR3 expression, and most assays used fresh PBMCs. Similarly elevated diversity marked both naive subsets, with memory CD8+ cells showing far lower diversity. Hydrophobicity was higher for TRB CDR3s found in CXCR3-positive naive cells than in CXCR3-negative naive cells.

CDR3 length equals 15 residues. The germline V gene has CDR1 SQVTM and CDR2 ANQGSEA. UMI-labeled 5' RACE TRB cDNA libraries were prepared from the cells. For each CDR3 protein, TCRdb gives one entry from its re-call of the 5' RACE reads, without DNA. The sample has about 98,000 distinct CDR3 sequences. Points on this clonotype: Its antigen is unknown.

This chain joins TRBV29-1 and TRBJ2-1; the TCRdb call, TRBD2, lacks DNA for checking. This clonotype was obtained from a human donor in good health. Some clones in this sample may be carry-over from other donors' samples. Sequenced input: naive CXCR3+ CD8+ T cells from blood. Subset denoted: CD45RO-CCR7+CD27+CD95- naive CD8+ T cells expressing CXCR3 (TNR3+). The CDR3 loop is CSVEGRGAPYNEQFF.